This T cell receptor beta chain was recorded in a study of T cell changes during pregnancy in multiple sclerosis. The germline gives CDR1 MDHEN, CDR2 SYDVKM. CDR3 size: 14 residues. V gave up 5 bases and J gave up 0 bases; unmatched junction bases: 4. The assay was immunoSEQ multiplex PCR, and TCRdb's table has in-frame clones only and misses some. The repertoire consists of about 80,000 clones, with 92% occurring once and the leading ten covering 2.6%. The J gene is TRBJ2-7, the V gene TRBV28, with 7 positions matching TRBD1. This specimen consisted of peripheral blood, obtained before pregnancy. This receptor was taken from a female donor with multiple sclerosis, enrolled in a pregnancy study. CDR3 sequence: CASSDRVRSYEQYF. CDR3 nucleotides: TGTGCCAGCAGTGACAGGGTTCGCTCCTACGAGCAGTACTTC. Together with reference TRBV28 and TRBJ2-7, the CDR3 gives the full variable domain: DVKVTQSSRYLVKRTGEKVFLECVQDMDHENMFWYRQDPGLGLRLIYFSYDVKMKEKGDIPEGYSVSREKKERFSLILESASTNQTSMYLCASSDRVRSYEQYFGPGTRLTVT.